This T cell receptor (beta chain) comes out of a study of T cells in women clearing cervical HPV infection (dated by TCRdb to between 2018 and 2020). With respect to the entire study: Cases were under 30 women with histologically confirmed HPV16-related CIN3 or worse, including 2 invasive cancers. Cases were matched to controls by age within five years and by the year the sample was collected. The 20 to 25 controls were women who cleared a single incident HPV16 infection within 12 months without developing precancer or cancer. Quality controls consisted of five blinded duplicates per group, for a total of roughly 60 samples made up of approximately 50 participants and approximately 10 replicates. Since HLA typing was available for only a few women, HLA type could not be ruled out as a confounder. This exploratory proof-of-principle case-control study, nested within the Guanacaste HPV Natural History Study in Costa Rica, compared TCR repertoires among women with different cervical HPV16 outcomes. Blood from cases was drawn at the visit where the lesion was first identified, while blood from controls was drawn once the infection was no longer detected. In the parent cohort, 10,000 to 11,000 women aged 18 or older were enrolled in Guanacaste, Costa Rica, during about 1992 to 1994 and then followed for around seven years. For cases, the median interval between lesion detection and blood sampling was roughly 150 days, with an interquartile range of roughly 80 to 200 days. Median age was roughly 33 years in cases versus just over 37 in controls, and baseline characteristics did not differ significantly.

Every participant had a single incident cervical HPV16 infection, and prevalent HPV16 infections were excluded. Cervical HPV DNA was detected by MY09/MY11 PCR and genotyped by dot-blot hybridization. Roughly 15 mL of heparinized blood were centrifuged, and the buffy coat was aliquoted, frozen at -30°C, then stored at -80°C. Genomic DNA was extracted from buffy coat specimens using QIAGEN kits. The immunoSEQ assay used multiplex PCR to amplify TCR beta CDR3 regions from an average of roughly 1,200 ng of genomic DNA per sample. To correct primer bias, the assay used a complete synthetic TCR repertoire to set an amplification baseline. The amplicons were sequenced using the Illumina platform. The authors' pipeline ran thus. Sequences were error-corrected by clustering with frequency ratios and a modified nearest-neighbor algorithm and were then analyzed in the immunoSEQ Analyzer with IMGT gene definitions. TCR richness and evenness were averaged over 20 rarefaction repeats at each rarefaction depth, excluding samples with fewer sequences than the depth. Wilcoxon rank sum tests with FDR correction were used to compare relative abundances of V, D and J genes between the groups. Blinded duplicates gave an intraclass correlation of 95.6% for TCR richness and an average of around 76% across some 62 gene segments. The immuneACCESS repertoire file appears here via TCRdb, limited to in-frame rearrangements. These files lack a portion of the clones; in checked studies, under half of the deficit traces to unresolved V genes, and the cause of the others is not known. That table is the source of V, J and clone size, and D and trimming were worked out from the DNA. The table for this sample records fewer than 30,000 clones. The ten largest clones capture 3.7% of the sample.

The paper as a whole reports these results and caveats: Lower TRBV6-7 relative abundance was observed in cases than in controls (around 0.1% versus 0.15%; Bonferroni P = 0.0008). The cross-sectional design could not show whether the associations came before the infection or were a result of it, and neither effector/memory subsets nor HPV-specific T cells were isolated. Because the number of T cells per sample was unknown, the richness differences could reflect varying T-cell content rather than repertoire biology. Across sequencing depths, CIN3+ cases showed significantly higher TCR repertoire richness than controls, but evenness did not differ between the groups. Random forest classifiers that combined richness and V gene abundances separated cases from controls with an estimated AUC of 0.83.

Including cysteine and phenylalanine, the CDR3 has 14 amino acids. Only the CDR3 bases that were read are kept: 33 of them, in frame from base 1. The germline V gene (reference sequence) provides CDR1 DFQATT and CDR2 SNEGSKA. V is cut by 4 bases and J by 3 bases, and the space between the germline ends is 12 bases. About this clone: Its antigen has not been determined. The CDR3 goes on 3 residues after the read ends, and that part is filled in from the germline J gene.

This clonotype was sampled from a woman aged 18 to 75 with a cervical HPV16 infection that either progressed to CIN3+ or cleared (not recorded which). The specimen was blood buffy coat. The V gene is TRBV20-1 and the J gene is TRBJ1-4; the best D guess is TRBD1, with 5 bases matching. The covered CDR3 bases are TGCAGTGCTACTGCTGGGGGGGCTAATGAAAAA. It encodes CSATAGGANEK. The whole CDR3 protein is CSATAGGANEKLFF.